This TCR beta chain was retrieved from a study of blood T cell repertoires in COVID-19. Study information: Sample material is recorded as cDNA or gDNA derived from T cells, B-cell-depleted T cells, or PBMCs.

CDR3 length: 13 residues. CDR1 is LGHDT, CDR2 YNNKEL, per germline (reference sequence). Trimming shortened V by 1 base and J by 8 bases, and 11 bases separated the two germline ends. Libraries were prepared by immunoSEQ multiplex PCR; TCRdb keeps only in-frame clonotypes and omits some of them. The table shows some 340,000 clones, with around 83% occurring only once. This chain joins TRBV3-1 (or the pseudogene TRBV3-2) and TRBJ1-2; D remains ambiguous. The sequence was obtained from a man aged 30-40 years with active or convalescent COVID-19. The sequenced sample was peripheral blood. The DNA of the CDR3 is TGTGCCAGCAGCCAAGGACGGGTCCTAGGCTACACCTTC. Translation gives CASSQGRVLGYTF.